Sequencing of this T cell receptor beta chain was carried out in a study of sequential checkpoint blockade in melanoma (dated by TCRdb to the late 2010s). Notes on the research overall: In a 1:1 randomization, patients received either first-line nivolumab then ipilimumab (arm A) or ipilimumab then nivolumab (arm B). Maintenance nivolumab came after each of the two trial sequences. General conclusions and limits of the study: Validation of the response-prediction model combining TCR metrics and mutation burden is needed in larger, independent patient cohorts.

Deletion took 1 base off V and 9 bases off J, with a span of 25 bases between the germline ends. The CDR3 numbers 18 residues from cysteine through phenylalanine. Just the 54-base CDR3 DNA is kept, in frame starting at base 1. CDR1 SGHTA and CDR2 FQGTGA are derived from the germline V gene. As concerns this clone: Which antigen it targets is not known. Per-base qualities were not stored, and no clone one base away is much larger.

Sample treatment or condition, as interpreted from the label and publication: randomized to nivolumab then ipilimumab (arm A) or the reverse (arm B). Prior DNA-damaging chemotherapy had not been received by any trial patient. Thawed PBMCs were sorted on a FACS Aria II flow cytometer to isolate live CD3+CD8+ cells negative for CD19 and CD56. The samples were obtained from melanoma patients enrolled in CheckMate 064, an open-label, randomized phase II trial testing sequential checkpoint blockade. Peripheral blood mononuclear cells were collected by leukapheresis, purified using Ficoll-Paque, and frozen in human serum containing around 9.8% DMSO. Immediately after sorting, the purity of sorted blood CD3+CD8+ cells was verified to be >95%, after which DNA was extracted. The immunoSEQ Assay was used to immunosequence TCRbeta CDR3 regions from genomic DNA. Prior to high-throughput sequencing, genomic DNA was amplified by bias-controlled multiplex PCR. The original methods were these. To quantify the absolute abundance of each unique TCRbeta CDR3 region, the sequences were collapsed and filtered. Clonality was defined as 1 minus Pielou's evenness and was calculated using productive rearrangements only. A previously published method was used to identify clones whose frequencies were significantly greater in on-treatment samples than in baseline samples. TCRdb obtained this table from immuneACCESS and retained in-frame rearrangements with V and J assigned. These tables miss some clones; where compared with another copy, unresolved V genes account for less than half of the shortfall, and the remainder is unexplained. V and J calls and clone size are those listed in that table; D and trimming were worked out from the DNA. This sample holds 25,000 to 30,000 clones; about 83% were observed only once. Roughly a sixth of the sample comes from the top ten.

The chain was built from TRBV7-3 and TRBJ2-1, with no confidently assigned D gene. Source: CD8+ T cells sorted from blood (inferred from file names), taken from a patient given nivolumab and ipilimumab in sequence. This clonotype was obtained from a human donor with melanoma. The DNA is as follows: TGTGCCAGCAGCTTAATCCCATGCCGTCTTAACCGCGGCGGTGAGCAGTTCTTC. It translates as CASSLIPCRLNRGGEQFF. Joined to the reference TRBV7-3 and TRBJ2-1 proteins, this CDR3 gives the full variable domain: GAGVSQTPSNKVTEKGKYVELRCDPISGHTALYWYRQSLGQGPEFLIYFQGTGAADDSGLPNDRFFAVRPEGSVSTLKIQRTERGDSAVYLCASSLIPCRLNRGGEQFFGPGTRLTVL.